These 15 T cell receptor beta chains share one sample of origin, sequenced in a study of PD-1 blockade in mismatch repair-deficient tumors. TCRdb's table, derived via immunoSEQ multiplex PCR, lists solely in-frame clones and lacks some. Among some 120,000 clones listed, 88% were seen once. This sample comprised peripheral blood, obtained approximately 73 weeks after starting pembrolizumab. All receptors derive from an adult with mismatch repair-deficient cancer.

The chain links TRBV9 to TRBJ2-5; D remains ambiguous. Trimming left V 0 bases short and J 2 bases short, with 8 bases between. Germline V gene sequence: CDR1 SGDLS, CDR2 YYNGEE. The CDR3 covers 14 residues. The CDR3 loop is CASSVGPRQETQYF. In DNA form, the CDR3 reads TGTGCCAGCAGCGTAGGCCCTCGACAAGAGACCCAGTACTTC.

This clone was detected only a few times. This sequence joins TRBV11-3 and TRBJ2-7; unclear D gene. This CDR3 comprises 12 residues. The germline V gene has CDR1 SGHNT and CDR2 YENEEA. V was clipped by 1 base and J by 1 base, with 2 bases between them. This CDR3 reads CASSLGSYEQYF. In DNA form, the CDR3 reads TGTGCCAGCAGCTTAGGGTCCTACGAGCAGTACTTC.

The rearrangement joins TRBV11-3 to TRBJ2-1, with 9 bases matching TRBD2. Trimming removed 4 bases from V and 6 bases from J; junction bases left unmatched: 7. This CDR3 comprises 15 residues. The germline V gene encodes CDR1 SGHNT and CDR2 YENEEA. CDR3 amino acids: CASSSLAGRGNEQFF. The CDR3 DNA reads as TGTGCCAGCAGCTCGCTAGCGGGACGGGGCAATGAGCAGTTCTTC.

The rearrangement joins TRBV7-9 to TRBJ2-1; D gene unclear. V gave up 5 bases and J gave up 7 bases, with 6 bases separating them. The CDR3 is made up of 11 amino acids. Germline V gene data show CDR1 as SEHNR and CDR2 as FQNEAQ (reference sequence). This CDR3 reads CASSKGNEQFF. Here the CDR3 DNA reads TGTGCCAGCAGCAAAGGAAATGAGCAGTTCTTC.

V usage is TRBV28 and J usage is TRBJ2-7, with TRBD2 matching 7 bases. CDR1 and CDR2 from the germline V gene are MDHEN and SYDVKM. The V and J ends lost 2 bases and 0 bases, in that order; junction bases with no gene match: 7. This CDR3 has 16 amino acids. CDR3 nucleotides: TGTGCCAGCAGTTTACCGCGGACTAGAAGCTCCTACGAGCAGTACTTC. Translating gives CASSLPRTRSSYEQYF.

This rearrangement joins TRBV9 to TRBJ2-2; 7 bases are a match to TRBD1. This CDR3 has 17 amino acids. The germline V gene has CDR1 SGDLS and CDR2 YYNGEE. The junction had 6 bases not matched to a gene; V was cut back by 0 bases and J by 1 base. The CDR3 DNA reads TGTGCCAGCAGCGTAGGCACCGGGACAGTGAACACCGGGGAGCTGTTTTTT. Translating gives CASSVGTGTVNTGELFF.

V usage is TRBV16 and J usage is TRBJ1-5; D not resolved. Germline V CDR1 and CDR2: KGHSY, FQNENV. The CDR3 has 15 amino acids. V was shortened by 1 base and J by 4 bases, with 11 bases between the two germline ends. The CDR3 DNA reads as TGTGCCAGCAGCCAATATGCAGGTGAGAATCAGCCCCAGCATTTT. Encoded protein: CASSQYAGENQPQHF.

The CDR3 here is CASSIGGGPGTDTQYF. The CDR3 DNA is TGTGCCAGTAGTATCGGGGGGGGGCCGGGCACAGATACGCAGTATTTT. This chain joins TRBV19 and TRBJ2-3; 8 bases agree with TRBD2. J was trimmed by 1 base and V by 3 bases; bases with no gene match: 6. This CDR3 comprises 16 residues. Germline CDR1 and CDR2: LNHDA and SQIVND (reference sequence).

V gene TRBV2 combines with J gene TRBJ2-1; D may match TRBD1 or TRBD2 (5 bases each). The CDR3 has 12 amino acids. Germline assignment: CDR1 SNHLY and CDR2 FYNNEI. Trimming shortened V by 9 bases and J by 6 bases, and 12 bases separated the two germline ends. For the CDR3, the DNA is TGTGCCAGGGGGGAGAGGGGCAATGAGCAGTTCTTC. This encodes CARGERGNEQFF.

The chain uses TRBV5-1 and TRBJ2-2; 7 nucleotides agree with TRBD1. The ends lost 4 bases at V and 4 bases at J; junction bases unmatched: 10. This CDR3 has 16 amino acids. Germline-derived CDR1 and CDR2 are SGHRS and YFSETQ. Here the CDR3 reads CASSPRTGPGTGELFF. The CDR3 nucleotides read TGCGCCAGCAGCCCTAGGACAGGCCCGGGCACCGGGGAGCTGTTTTTT.

A single count supports this clone. This rearrangement joins TRBV28 to TRBJ2-7; no clear D gene. The CDR3 runs to 13 residues. V dropped 5 bases and J dropped 4 bases, with 12 bases sitting between them. Germline CDR1 and CDR2: MDHEN and SYDVKM. CDR3 amino acids: CASSMDGRYEQYF. Written as DNA, the CDR3 is TGTGCCAGCAGTATGGACGGCAGGTACGAGCAGTACTTC.

This chain uses TRBV18 with TRBJ2-3; no reliable D call. There are 12 residues in the CDR3. Looked up from germline, CDR1 is KGHSH and CDR2 is LQKENI. V was trimmed by 2 bases and J by 1 base, leaving 1 base between them. CDR3 coding DNA: TGTGCCAGCTCACCAGGCACAGATACGCAGTATTTT. Its translation is CASSPGTDTQYF. Looking up the rest from reference TRBV18 and TRBJ2-3 gives the full variable domain: NAGVMQNPRHLVRRRGQEARLRCSPMKGHSHVYWYRQLPEEGLKFMVYLQKENIIDESGMPKERFSAEFPKEGPSILRIQQVVRGDSAAYFCASSPGTDTQYFGPGTRLTVL.

The chain employs TRBV19 and TRBJ2-5, with D uncertain. From germline, CDR1 is LNHDA and CDR2 SQIVND (reference sequence). This CDR3 has 13 residues. Trimming took 3 bases from V and 5 from J, leaving 10 bases between them. The CDR3 nucleotides are TGTGCCAGTAGTATGTCGGTGTTGGAGACCCAGTACTTC. It codes for CASSMSVLETQYF.

This clone occurred a few times. The J gene is TRBJ2-7, the V gene TRBV5-4, with D perhaps TRBD1 (6 bases). The CDR3 consists of 13 residues. In germline, CDR1 is SGHNT, CDR2 YYREEE (reference sequence). Trimming removed 6 bases at V and 0 bases at J, with 10 bases between. The CDR3 DNA follows: TGTGCCAGCAAGGACAGCTTCTCCTACGAGCAGTACTTC. It yields the protein CASKDSFSYEQYF.

This clone was detected once. The rearrangement uses TRBV10-2 and TRBJ1-3; possibly TRBD1 for D (5 bases). Trimming removed 0 bases at V and 4 bases at J, with 10 bases between. The CDR3 loop spans 15 amino acids. From germline, CDR1 is WSHSY and CDR2 SAAADI. The CDR3 nucleotides read TGCGCCAGCAGTGAGTCTGCGGGACGGGGAAACACCATATATTTT. Translation gives CASSESAGRGNTIYF.